This is a list of T cell receptor beta chains from one sample in a study of T-cell memory formation after mild COVID-19. TCRdb re-called the 5' RACE reads with MiXCR, one entry per CDR3 protein. This sample has approximately 300,000 distinct CDR3 sequences, with approximately 16% found just once. The sequencing input was PBMCs or a T cell subset sorted from them (not recorded which). All receptors come from a man aged 18 to 35 who had mild COVID-19 (a few samples of this study predate the infection). Cell type and time point are not known. The CDR3 runs from the conserved cysteine through the conserved F or W. The D gene is left open where the match is weak. For some rows the clone size is stated as once, few or many, or as a class when expanded; others skip it.

.	.	TRBV12-3/TRBV12-4	TRBJ1-5	TGTGCCAGCAGGATTTATTCCGGAGGTGGCAATCAGCCCCATCATTTT	CASRIYSGGGNQPHHF
TRBD2	few	TRBV12-3/TRBV12-4	TRBJ2-5	TGTGCCAGCAGCCGACATAGCGGGGGGGCGGAGACCCAGTACTTC	CASSRHSGGAETQYF
.	.	TRBV30	TRBJ2-1	TGTGCCTGGAGCGGATATACTAGTTTCGATGAGCAGTTCTTC	CAWSGYTSFDEQFF
.	.	TRBV9	TRBJ2-2	TGTGCCAGCAGCGTCTACATCACCGGGGAGCTGTTTTTT	CASSVYITGELFF
TRBD2	few	TRBV9	TRBJ2-5	TGTGCCAGCAGCGGCACTAGCGGGGGGTACCAAGAGACCCAGTACTTC	CASSGTSGGYQETQYF
.	.	TRBV6-2/TRBV6-3	TRBJ1-1	TGTGCCAGCAGTTACGGCTTCCGAATGCGCTTT	CASSYGFRMRF
.	.	TRBV12-3/TRBV12-4	TRBJ2-2	TGTGCCAGCAGGGAATACACCCCGAACACCGGGGAGCTGTTTTTT	CASREYTPNTGELFF
TRBD1	.	TRBV7-2	TRBJ1-3	TGTGCCAGCAGCTTTTGGATGCAGGGGGCTGGAAACACCATATATTTT	CASSFWMQGAGNTIYF
.	.	TRBV14	TRBJ2-3	TGTGCCAGCGGAGAGGAGTTCACAGATACGCAGTATTTT	CASGEEFTDTQYF
.	many	TRBV11-3	TRBJ2-3	TGTGCCAGCAGCTTAGGGACGGCAGATACGCAGTATTTT	CASSLGTADTQYF
.	.	TRBV3-1	TRBJ1-1	TGTGCCAGCAGCTTGAAAGAGAACACTGAAGCTTTCTTT	CASSLKENTEAFF
.	many	TRBV10-3	TRBJ1-1	TGTGCCATCTCTGCCGGGACCCTAGGGACTGAAGCTTTCTTT	CAISAGTLGTEAFF
.	few	TRBV6-5	TRBJ1-5	TGTGCCAGCAGTTACAGGGGATCCCGCAATCAGCCCCAGCATTTT	CASSYRGSRNQPQHF
.	.	TRBV3-1	TRBJ1-5	TGTGCCAGCAGCCGCGACTGGGGCCAGCCCCAGCATTTT	CASSRDWGQPQHF
.	.	TRBV27	TRBJ1-2	TGTGCCAGCAGTTATAGGTCCACTAACTATGGCTACACCTTC	CASSYRSTNYGYTF
.	few	TRBV5-1	TRBJ1-1	TGCGCCAGTGCTTTGGCAGAGAACACTGAAGCTTTCTTT	CASALAENTEAFF
.	.	TRBV7-9	TRBJ2-3	TGTGCCAGCAGCTTCGGAGGGGGCGAGGATACGCAGTATTTT	CASSFGGGEDTQYF
.	few	TRBV6-5	TRBJ1-1	TGTGCCAGCATTCGGAGCTATGAGGGGTCGGGCACTGAAGCTTTCTTT	CASIRSYEGSGTEAFF
.	few	TRBV5-6	TRBJ2-3	TGTGCCAGCAGCTTACAACGGGGGGCCGGCCCAGATACGCAGTATTTT	CASSLQRGAGPDTQYF
TRBD1	few	TRBV24-1	TRBJ2-3	TGTGCCACCAGTGACCCCCCCGGGACAGTTGAGAGCACAGATACGCAGTATTTT	CATSDPPGTVESTDTQYF
TRBD2	.	TRBV3-1	TRBJ2-3	TGTGCCAGCAGCCAGCTAGCGGGGGGAGATACGCAGTATTTT	CASSQLAGGDTQYF
.	many	TRBV7-3	TRBJ2-1	TGTGCCAGCAGCTTGGGAAGGGGTGGCCCCTACAATGAGCAGTTCTTC	CASSLGRGGPYNEQFF
.	few	TRBV6-5	TRBJ1-6	TGTGCCAGCAGTTACCTCTCGGGCTTTGGTAATTCACCCCTCCACTTT	CASSYLSGFGNSPLHF
.	.	TRBV5-1	TRBJ2-3	TGCGCCAGCAGTGAAGGCGGGGGCCCTTGGTGGGATACGCAGTATTTT	CASSEGGGPWWDTQYF
.	.	TRBV30	TRBJ1-2	TGTGCCTGGGCGACCAGTCCCACCTATGGCTACACCTTC	CAWATSPTYGYTF
.	few	TRBV21-1	TRBJ2-7	TGTGCCAGCAGCACCCGCACTCTAGCGGGGATACCCTTCTACGAGCAGTACTTC	CASSTRTLAGIPFYEQYF
.	many	TRBV12-3/TRBV12-4	TRBJ1-1	TGTGCCAGCAGCCGAGCGGGCCCCGAATTTGAAGCTTTCTTT	CASSRAGPEFEAFF
.	.	TRBV30	TRBJ1-1	TGTGCCTCCCGAGCTTTAGACAGGAACACTGAAGCTTTCTTT	CASRALDRNTEAFF
.	many	TRBV12-3/TRBV12-4	TRBJ1-5	TGTGCCAGCAGTTTGGGAGGGGGTCAGCCCCAGCATTTT	CASSLGGGQPQHF
TRBD1	many	TRBV6-5	TRBJ1-1	TGTGCCAGCAGTCGGACAGGGAGAACTGAAGCTTTCTTT	CASSRTGRTEAFF
.	few	TRBV5-1	TRBJ1-2	TGCGCCAGCAGCTCCGGGGGCCCCTATGGCTACACCTTC	CASSSGGPYGYTF
.	.	TRBV6-6	TRBJ2-1	TGTGCCAGCAGTTACTCACCGGAACTAGGGGGATACAATGAGCAGTTCTTC	CASSYSPELGGYNEQFF
.	many	TRBV15	TRBJ2-7	TGTGCCACCAGCAGAGTAATGGCAGGGCGAACTGGCGAGCAGTACTTC	CATSRVMAGRTGEQYF
TRBD2	few	TRBV27	TRBJ2-1	TGTGCCAGCAGTACCCGGACTAGCGGGGGGCATGAGCAGTTCTTC	CASSTRTSGGHEQFF
.	.	TRBV5-5	TRBJ1-1	TGTGCCAGCAGCAGCGCGGGGGACACTGAAGCTTTCTTT	CASSSAGDTEAFF
TRBD1	many	TRBV5-1	TRBJ2-6	TGCGCCAGCAGCTGGACAGGTTCTGGGGCCAACGTCCTGACTTTC	CASSWTGSGANVLTF
.	.	TRBV4-2	TRBJ2-6	TGTGCCAGCAGCCAAGATGGGGCAAACTCTGGGGCCAACGTCCTGACTTTC	CASSQDGANSGANVLTF
.	few	TRBV7-7	TRBJ2-5	TGTGCTAGCAGCTTAAGTACAGCCCAAGAGACCCAGTACTTC	CASSLSTAQETQYF
.	few	TRBV5-1	TRBJ2-7	TGCGCCAGCAGCTTGGCCTGGGCGCGGGACGAGCAGTACTTC	CASSLAWARDEQYF
.	.	TRBV19	TRBJ1-2	TGTGCCAGCAGTTCCCCAGCCAGAAACTACTATGGCTACACCTTC	CASSSPARNYYGYTF